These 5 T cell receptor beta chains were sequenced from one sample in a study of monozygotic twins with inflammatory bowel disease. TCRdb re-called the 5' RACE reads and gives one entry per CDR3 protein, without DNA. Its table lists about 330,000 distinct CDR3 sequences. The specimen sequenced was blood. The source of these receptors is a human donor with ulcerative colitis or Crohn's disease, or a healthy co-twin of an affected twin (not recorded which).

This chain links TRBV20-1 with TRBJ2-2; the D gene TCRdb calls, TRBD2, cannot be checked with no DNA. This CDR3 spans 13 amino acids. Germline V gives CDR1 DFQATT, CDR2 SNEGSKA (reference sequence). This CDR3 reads CSASDGWAGELFF.

The CDR3 sequence is CATSPRDRGHEQYF. The chain couples TRBV15 to TRBJ2-7; TCRdb gives TRBD1 as the D gene, but with no DNA this cannot be confirmed. Germline CDR1 reads LNHNV; CDR2 reads YYDKDF (reference sequence). This CDR3 is 14 amino acids long.

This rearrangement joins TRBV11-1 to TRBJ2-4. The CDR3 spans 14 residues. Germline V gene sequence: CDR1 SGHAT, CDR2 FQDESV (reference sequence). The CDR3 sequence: CASSLSIGENMQYF.

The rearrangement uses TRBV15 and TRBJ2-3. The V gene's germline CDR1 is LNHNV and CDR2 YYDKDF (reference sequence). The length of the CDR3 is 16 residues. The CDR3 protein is CATSRDRTLAVDTQYF.

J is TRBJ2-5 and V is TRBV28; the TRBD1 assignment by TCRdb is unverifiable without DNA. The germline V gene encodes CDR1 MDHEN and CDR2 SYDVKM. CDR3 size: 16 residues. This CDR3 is CASSSTPGGVQETQYF. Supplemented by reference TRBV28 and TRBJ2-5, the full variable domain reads DVKVTQSSRYLVKRTGEKVFLECVQDMDHENMFWYRQDPGLGLRLIYFSYDVKMKEKGDIPEGYSVSREKKERFSLILESASTNQTSMYLCASSSTPGGVQETQYFGPGTRLLVL.